Listed here are 8 T cell receptor beta chains from one sample, sequenced in a study of cytomegalovirus exposure and HLA in healthy donors. Amplification used 60 Vbeta primers and 13 Jbeta primers. Assay: immunoSEQ multiplex PCR; the TCRdb copy retains only in-frame clones and omits some. The sample yields around 200,000 clones, over 80% seen once. The sample consisted of PBMCs. The receptors derive from a woman between 50 and 59 years old in good health and CMV-seropositive.

In the case of this clone: The junction departs from the called germline gene at one end, perhaps through a read error. J is TRBJ1-4 and V is TRBV28, with D perhaps TRBD1 (5 bases). This CDR3 is built from 14 residues. The germline CDR1 and CDR2 sequences are MDHEN and SYDVKM. CDR3 protein: CVSGRTAPNEKLVF. CDR3 sequence (DNA): TGCGTCTCAGGGAGGACGGCCCCCAATGAAAAACTGGTTTTT.

CDR3 residues: CASRVGQFYGYTF. DNA for the CDR3: TGTGCCAGCAGGGTGGGACAGTTTTATGGCTACACCTTC. The J gene is TRBJ1-2, the V gene TRBV28; TRBD1 matches at 7 bases. V trimming: 6 bases; J trimming: 5 bases; junction bases outside the gene matches: 6. The germline gives CDR1 MDHEN, CDR2 SYDVKM. This CDR3 spans 13 amino acids.

The chain links TRBV19 to TRBJ2-6; 8 bases agree with TRBD2. V was clipped by 5 bases and J by 3 bases; unmatched bases: 6. Germline CDR1 and CDR2: LNHDA and SQIVND (reference sequence). The CDR3 length is 16 residues. CDR3 DNA: TGTGCCAGTAGTTCCCGGGAGGGGTTTGGGGCCAACGTCCTGACTTTC. It encodes CASSSREGFGANVLTF.

In the case of this clone: Within the sample, other DNA sequences also encode this same CDR3. The chain combines TRBV5-8 with TRBJ1-1; 8 bases agree with TRBD1. The CDR3 contains 17 residues. Germline assignment: CDR1 SGHTS and CDR2 YDEGEE. V lost 2 bases and J lost 6; bases outside the gene matches: 15. CDR3 coding DNA: TGTGCCAGCAGCTTCCTGGGACAGGTCTACCCCAATGCTGAAGCTTTCTTT. It translates to CASSFLGQVYPNAEAFF.

V is TRBV7-9 and J is TRBJ1-4; D uncertain. Germline-derived CDR1 and CDR2 are SEHNR and FQNEAQ (reference sequence). V was cut by 5 bases and J by 0 bases, with 7 bases left in between. The CDR3 totals 14 residues. CDR3 coding DNA: TGTGCCAGCAGCCTATCTGCAACTAATGAAAAACTGTTTTTT. It yields the protein CASSLSATNEKLFF.

In its sample, this clone was seen a few times. The CDR3 sequence is CASSDAGGTDTQYF. CDR3 DNA sequence: TGTGCCAGCAGTGACGCGGGGGGCACAGATACGCAGTATTTT. The rearrangement links TRBV6-4 to TRBJ2-3; 7 bases are shared with TRBD2. The CDR3 extends over 14 amino acids. Germline CDR1 is MRHNA and CDR2 is SNTAGT. Germline trimming cut 2 bases from V and 1 base from J; bases unmatched to any gene: 0.

The chain combines TRBV7-2 with TRBJ1-2; 7 nucleotides match TRBD1. Germline V CDR1 and CDR2: SGHTA, FQGNSA. The length of the CDR3 is 12 residues. The J segment lost 9 bases and the V segment lost 1 base, leaving 2 bases of the junction unmatched. CDR3 residues: CASSLDRGSYTF. The CDR3 DNA reads as TGTGCCAGCAGCTTAGACAGGGGTAGCTACACCTTC.

About this clone: Other nucleotide sequences from this sample produce the same CDR3. CDR3 nucleotide sequence: TGTGCCAGCTCCCAACCGGGACTAGCGGCTTACGAGCAGTACTTC. Protein: CASSQPGLAAYEQYF. The V call is TRBV18, the J call TRBJ2-7, with 11 bases aligning to TRBD2. The V and J ends lost 6 bases and 4 bases, in that order; junction bases with no gene match: 8. This CDR3 spans 15 amino acids. Germline values: CDR1 KGHSH, CDR2 LQKENI.